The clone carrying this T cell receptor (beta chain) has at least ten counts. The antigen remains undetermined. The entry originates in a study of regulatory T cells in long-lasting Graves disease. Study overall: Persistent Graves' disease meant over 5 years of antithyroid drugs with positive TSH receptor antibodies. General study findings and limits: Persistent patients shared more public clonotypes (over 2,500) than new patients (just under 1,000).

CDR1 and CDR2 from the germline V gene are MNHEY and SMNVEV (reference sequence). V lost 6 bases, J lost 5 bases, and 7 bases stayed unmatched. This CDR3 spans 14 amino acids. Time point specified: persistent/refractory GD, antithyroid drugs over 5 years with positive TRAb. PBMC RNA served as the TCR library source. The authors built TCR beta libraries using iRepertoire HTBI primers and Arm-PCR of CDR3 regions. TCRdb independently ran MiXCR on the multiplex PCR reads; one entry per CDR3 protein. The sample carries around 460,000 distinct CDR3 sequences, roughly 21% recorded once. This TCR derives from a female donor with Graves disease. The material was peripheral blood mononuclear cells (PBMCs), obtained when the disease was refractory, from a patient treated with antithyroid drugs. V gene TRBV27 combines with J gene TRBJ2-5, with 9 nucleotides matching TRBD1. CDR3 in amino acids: CASRSTGGMETQYF. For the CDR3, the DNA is TGTGCCAGCAGATCCACAGGGGGCATGGAGACCCAGTACTTC.